The 24 T cell receptor beta chains reported below all come from one sample, sequenced in a study of chemoradiotherapy in HPV16-positive cancers (dated by TCRdb to the early 2020s). The library came from the immunoSEQ multiplex PCR assay. What TCRdb holds here is the immuneACCESS table cut down to in-frame rearrangements. Part of the clones is not present; checked against another copy, under half of the missing clones reflect an unresolved V gene, and the others are unexplained. The sample table holds tens of thousands of clones, of which roughly 82% were seen once. Roughly 6% of the sample belongs to the ten largest clones. The source was blood, collected from a patient who underwent chemoradiotherapy. The receptors shown here come from a human donor with HPV-associated anogenital cancer.

The V call is TRBV30, the J call TRBJ1-3; D is unresolved. Trimming left V 1 base short and J 0 bases short, with 4 bases between. The CDR3 consists of 13 residues. Germline lookup yields CDR1 GTSNPN and CDR2 SVGIG (reference sequence). The CDR3 here is CAWSAGSGNTIYF. The CDR3 nucleotides are TGTGCCTGGAGTGCGGGCTCTGGAAACACCATATATTTT.

The chain employs TRBV7-2 and TRBJ2-5, with D uncertain. This CDR3 comprises 13 residues. Germline values: CDR1 SGHTA, CDR2 FQGNSA. V was clipped by 5 bases and J by 3 bases, with 10 bases between them. Written as DNA, the CDR3 is TGTGCCAGCAGCCCGCTCCTAAAAGAGACCCAGTACTTC. Its translation is CASSPLLKETQYF.

CDR3 coding DNA: TGTGCCAGCAGCTTAGCGACAGGGGCCAACACCGGGGAGCTGTTTTTT. This translates into CASSLATGANTGELFF. The rearrangement joins TRBV7-2 to TRBJ2-2; 8 nucleotides match TRBD1. CDR3 size: 16 residues. Per the germline V gene, CDR1 is SGHTA and CDR2 is FQGNSA. Trimming at V came to 0 bases and at J to 2 bases, leaving 2 bases not matched to a gene.

The V call is TRBV10-3, the J call TRBJ1-1; possible D gene TRBD1, 6 bases. Germline CDR1 is ENHRY and CDR2 is SYGVKD. The CDR3 covers 17 residues. Trimming removed 1 base at V and 4 bases at J, with 19 bases between. The CDR3 DNA follows: TGTGCCATCAGTGAGTTTTCTCCGACGGGGGCTGGCACTGAAGCTTTCTTT. Translation gives CAISEFSPTGAGTEAFF.

This clone was picked up one time. The chain uses TRBV2 and TRBJ2-7; the D gene is possibly TRBD2 (5 bases). Between the trimmed V and J ends, which lost 2 bases and 4 bases, there was a span of 9 bases. The germline V gene encodes CDR1 SNHLY and CDR2 FYNNEI. The CDR3 has 13 amino acids. DNA of the CDR3: TGTGCCAGCAGTGAACGGAGCGGATACGAGCAGTACGTC. Translated: CASSERSGYEQYV.

This chain links TRBV2 with TRBJ2-3, with TRBD2 matching over 12 bases. V shed 7 bases and J 1 base; nucleotides not matched to a gene: 3. The CDR3 has 15 amino acids. Germline CDR1 and CDR2: SNHLY and FYNNEI. CDR3: CASKLAGGRTDTQYF. The CDR3 DNA reads TGTGCCAGCAAACTAGCGGGGGGTCGCACAGATACGCAGTATTTT.

The rearrangement joins TRBV7-2 to TRBJ2-4; D is unclear. The CDR3 has 14 residues. Germline values: CDR1 SGHTA, CDR2 FQGNSA. The germline V and J ends were trimmed by 2 bases and 5 bases, with 10 bases remaining between them. Written as DNA, the CDR3 is TGTGCCAGCAGCTTAAGGGAAGTGGAAAACATTCAGTACTTC. Encoded protein: CASSLREVENIQYF.

This clone was picked up one time. V is TRBV30 and J is TRBJ2-3; 16 bases are shared with TRBD2. Germline V gene sequence: CDR1 GTSNPN, CDR2 SVGIG (reference sequence). This CDR3 is built from 15 residues. The V segment lost 3 bases and the J segment 6 bases; nucleotides outside the gene matches: 3. The CDR3 sequence is CAWRGLAGGLDTQYF. The CDR3 DNA follows: TGTGCCTGGAGGGGACTAGCGGGGGGGCTCGATACGCAGTATTTT. Filled out from reference TRBV30 and TRBJ2-3, the complete variable domain reads SQTIHQWPATLVQPVGSPLSLECTVEGTSNPNLYWYRQAAGRGLQLLFYSVGIGQISSEVPQNLSASRPQDRQFILSSKKLLLSDSGFYLCAWRGLAGGLDTQYFGPGTRLTVL.

The chain links TRBV30 to TRBJ2-5; perhaps TRBD1 as D (5 bases). This CDR3 region has 14 residues. Looked up from germline, CDR1 is GTSNPN and CDR2 is SVGIG (reference sequence). Trimming shortened V by 3 bases and J by 5 bases, and 16 bases separated the two germline ends. The CDR3 loop reads CAWRRSGKVETQYF. CDR3 DNA sequence: TGTGCCTGGAGGAGGTCAGGGAAAGTGGAGACCCAGTACTTC.

V and J are TRBV11-1 and TRBJ1-1; unclear D gene. This CDR3 is 14 amino acids long. CDR1 and CDR2 (germline): SGHAT, FQDESV (reference sequence). V was cut by 3 bases and J by 0 bases, with 8 bases left in between. CDR3 nucleotide sequence: TGTGCCAGCAGCTTGAGTCGTCTGAACACTGAAGCTTTCTTT. Its protein product is CASSLSRLNTEAFF.

V usage is TRBV7-9 and J usage is TRBJ2-3; D gene ambiguous. Deletions cut 0 bases from V and 0 bases from J, with 10 bases between. This CDR3 comprises 16 residues. Germline CDR1 SEHNR, CDR2 FQNEAQ (reference sequence). DNA of the CDR3: TGTGCCAGCAGCTTAGCCGAATCCGAAAGCACAGATACGCAGTATTTT. As protein: CASSLAESESTDTQYF. Full variable domain (rest looked up from reference TRBV7-9 and TRBJ2-3): DTGVSQNPRHKITKRGQNVTFRCDPISEHNRLYWYRQTLGQGPEFLTYFQNEAQLEKSRLLSDRFSAERPKGSFSTLEIQRTEQGDSAMYLCASSLAESESTDTQYFGPGTRLTVL.

The gene calls are TRBV11-2 and TRBJ2-5; 7 nucleotides align to TRBD2. V shed 4 bases, J shed 6 bases, and the junction held 8 bases outside the gene matches. Germline CDR1 SGHAT, CDR2 FQNNGV. This CDR3 is built from 14 residues. CDR3 DNA: TGTGCCAGCAGCTCTAGCGGACCTCTAAAGACCCAGTACTTC. It yields the protein CASSSSGPLKTQYF.

The chain joins TRBV11-2 to TRBJ2-7; D is possibly TRBD1 or TRBD2 (6 bases each). The CDR3 sequence is 14 residues long. The V end lost 4 bases, the J end lost 10 bases, and 20 bases lay between the germline ends. The germline V gene encodes CDR1 SGHAT and CDR2 FQNNGV. The CDR3: CASSSSGAGPLQYF. The CDR3 DNA follows: TGTGCCAGCAGCTCATCAGGGGCGGGACCTTTACAGTACTTC.

V is TRBV19 and J is TRBJ2-7, with 8 positions matching TRBD1. From germline, CDR1 is LNHDA and CDR2 SQIVND (reference sequence). The CDR3 consists of 15 residues. V shed 10 bases, J shed 3 bases, and the junction held 14 bases outside the gene matches. Here the CDR3 reads CATDSGGQVIYEQYV. In DNA form, the CDR3 reads TGTGCCACCGACTCCGGGGGACAGGTGATCTACGAGCAGTACGTC.

Here the CDR3 reads CASSLGGQGGETQYF. CDR3 DNA sequence: TGTGCCAGCAGCTTAGGTGGACAGGGCGGAGAGACCCAGTACTTC. V is TRBV11-3 and J is TRBJ2-5, with TRBD1 matching over 8 bases. The V gene's germline CDR1 is SGHNT and CDR2 YENEEA. The CDR3 is 15 residues long. V shed 1 base, J shed 4 bases, and the junction held 5 bases outside the gene matches.

Only a few counts were recorded for this clone. The J gene is TRBJ1-2, the V gene TRBV2; D is ambiguous. The germline gives CDR1 SNHLY, CDR2 FYNNEI. V lost 4 bases, J lost 6 bases, and 6 bases lay in between. This CDR3 spans 11 amino acids. In DNA form, the CDR3 reads TGTGCCAGCAGTGTGGTGGATGGCTACACCTTC. The encoded protein is CASSVVDGYTF.

This chain links TRBV5-1 with TRBJ1-3, with a tentative D call TRBD1 (5 bases). V was cut by 2 bases and J by 2 bases, with 8 bases left in between. Germline V gene data show CDR1 as SGHRS and CDR2 as YFSETQ. The CDR3 sequence is 14 residues long. The CDR3 loop is CASSLGTAGNTIYF. The CDR3 coding sequence is TGCGCCAGCAGCTTAGGGACGGCTGGAAACACCATATATTTT.

This clone has only one observation. V gene TRBV15 combines with J gene TRBJ1-3; D is undetermined. V dropped 3 bases and J dropped 2 bases, with 11 bases sitting between them. Germline V gives CDR1 LNHNV, CDR2 YYDKDF (reference sequence). This CDR3 has 15 residues. The chain's CDR3 is CATSSDLGPGNTIYF. CDR3 in DNA: TGTGCCACCAGCAGCGACCTCGGGCCTGGAAACACCATATATTTT.

J is TRBJ2-2 and V is TRBV27; D is undetermined. CDR1 and CDR2 from the germline V gene are MNHEY and SMNVEV (reference sequence). The CDR3 sequence is 13 residues long. V lost 2 bases and J 1 base, leaving 2 bases between the germline ends. CDR3 nucleotides: TGTGCCAGCAGTTTAGGGAACACCGGGGAGCTGTTTTTT. Encoded protein: CASSLGNTGELFF.

The chain uses TRBV29-1 and TRBJ1-1; D is ambiguous. V dropped 6 bases and J dropped 4 bases, with 18 bases sitting between them. Germline CDR1 is SQVTM and CDR2 is ANQGSEA. CDR3 length equals 14 residues. The DNA for the CDR3 is TGCAGCGTGACTCGGAGTTCGGGAGGCACTGAAGCTTTCTTT. This codes for CSVTRSSGGTEAFF.

V usage is TRBV27 and J usage is TRBJ1-1; D is undetermined. The CDR3 is made up of 13 amino acids. V shed 6 bases and J shed 2 bases, with 10 bases lying between them. The germline gives CDR1 MNHEY, CDR2 SMNVEV (reference sequence). The CDR3 DNA reads TGTGCCAGCAGCACAAACCTCAACACTGAAGCTTTCTTT. Translation: CASSTNLNTEAFF.

This chain connects TRBV7-9 to TRBJ2-2; a weak D match, TRBD2 (6 bases). The CDR3 covers 17 residues. V shed 1 base and J shed 2 bases, with 14 bases lying between them. The germline gives CDR1 SEHNR, CDR2 FQNEAQ (reference sequence). CDR3: CASSLGIAGINTGELFF. The DNA for the CDR3 is TGTGCCAGCAGCTTAGGTATCGCGGGGATTAACACCGGGGAGCTGTTTTTT.

The chain joins TRBV19 to TRBJ2-1; D is ambiguous. Deletions cut 3 bases from V and 10 bases from J, with 7 bases between. The V gene's germline CDR1 is LNHDA and CDR2 SQIVND (reference sequence). The CDR3 is 11 amino acids. In nucleotides, the CDR3 is TGTGCCAGTAGTATGTCCGGGGAGCAGTTCTTC. Its translation: CASSMSGEQFF. Drawing the rest from reference TRBV19 and TRBJ2-1, the complete variable domain is DGGITQSPKYLFRKEGQNVTLSCEQNLNHDAMYWYRQDPGQGLRLIYYSQIVNDFQKGDIAEGYSVSREKKESFPLTVTSAQKNPTAFYLCASSMSGEQFFGPGTRLTVL.

The rearrangement links TRBV5-5 to TRBJ2-7, with D perhaps TRBD1 or TRBD2 (5 bases each). V lost 2 bases to trimming and J lost 2 bases, with 14 bases between them. Germline CDR1 and CDR2: SGHKS and YYEKEE (reference sequence). The CDR3 is 15 residues long. The CDR3 reads CASSFSGTLAYEQYF. The CDR3 bases are TGTGCCAGCAGCTTCTCCGGGACGCTAGCCTACGAGCAGTACTTC. Drawing the rest from reference TRBV5-5 and TRBJ2-7, the complete variable domain is DAGVTQSPTHLIKTRGQQVTLRCSPISGHKSVSWYQQVLGQGPQFIFQYYEKEERGRGNFPDRFSARQFPNYSSELNVNALLLGDSALYLCASSFSGTLAYEQYFGPGTRLTVT.